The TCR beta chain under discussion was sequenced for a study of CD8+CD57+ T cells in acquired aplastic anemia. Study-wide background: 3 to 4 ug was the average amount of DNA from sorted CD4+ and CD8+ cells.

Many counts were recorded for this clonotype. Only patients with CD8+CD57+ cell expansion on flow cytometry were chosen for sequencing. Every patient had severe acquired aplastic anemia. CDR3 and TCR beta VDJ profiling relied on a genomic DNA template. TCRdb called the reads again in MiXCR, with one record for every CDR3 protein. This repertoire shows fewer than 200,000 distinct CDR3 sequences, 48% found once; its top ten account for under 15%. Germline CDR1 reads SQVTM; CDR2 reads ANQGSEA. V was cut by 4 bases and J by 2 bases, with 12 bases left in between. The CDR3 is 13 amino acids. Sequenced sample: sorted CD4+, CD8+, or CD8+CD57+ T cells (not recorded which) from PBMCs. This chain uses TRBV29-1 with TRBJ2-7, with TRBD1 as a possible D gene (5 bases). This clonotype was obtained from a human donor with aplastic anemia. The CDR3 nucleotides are TGCAGCGTTGGTAGGCAGGGTGCCTACGAGCAGTACTTC. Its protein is CSVGRQGAYEQYF.